The 19 T cell receptor beta chains in this list originate from one sample, sequenced in a study of molecular identifiers for immune sequencing clone quantification. TCRdb fed the PCR reads into MiXCR, producing one record per CDR3 protein. The sample records around 65,000 distinct CDR3 sequences, 18% being singletons. The sequencing input was naive CD8+ T cells from blood, with Jurkat cell RNA spiked in. Subset defined: FACS-sorted CD8+CD4-CCR7+CD45RA+ naive T cells. The origin of the receptors is a human donor in good health. Some libraries in this study had Jurkat cell RNA spiked in.

The V gene is TRBV27, the J gene TRBJ1-5, with D perhaps matching TRBD1 (5 bases). CDR3 length equals 15 residues. Germline CDR1 reads MNHEY; CDR2 reads SMNVEV (reference sequence). V shed 6 bases and J shed 3 bases, with 15 bases lying between them. The CDR3 here is CASRLSLGANQPQHF. Written as DNA, the CDR3 is TGTGCCAGCAGACTATCGCTAGGGGCCAATCAGCCCCAGCATTTT.

Many counts were recorded for this clonotype. The J gene is TRBJ2-3, the V gene TRBV9, with TRBD2 matching over 12 bases. CDR1 is SGDLS and CDR2 is YYNGEE in the germline V gene. The length of the CDR3 is 17 residues. V trimming: 2 bases; J trimming: 3 bases; junction bases outside the gene matches: 7. CDR3 region: CASSVRGLAGLTDTQYF. The CDR3 coding sequence is TGTGCCAGCAGCGTTAGAGGACTAGCGGGATTAACAGATACGCAGTATTTT.

This clonotype was recorded many times. The rearrangement joins TRBV19 to TRBJ2-3; no reliable D call. Germline V gene lookup returns CDR1 LNHDA and CDR2 SQIVND (reference sequence). The CDR3 runs 15 residues. Trimming took off 3 bases at V and 4 bases at J, with 14 bases between the two ends. The CDR3 sequence is CASSIGEDWADTQYF. CDR3 sequence (DNA): TGTGCCAGTAGTATTGGGGAAGACTGGGCAGATACGCAGTATTTT.

Note on this clonotype: This clone may be a read error of a much larger clone one base away. The gene calls are TRBV28 and TRBJ1-1; TRBD1 might be the D (5 bases). Trimming cost V 4 bases and J 1 base, with 7 bases left between them. Germline CDR1 MDHEN, CDR2 SYDVKM. This CDR3 contains 13 residues. The CDR3 bases are TGTGCCAGCAGTTGTCAGGGGAACACTGAAGCTTTCTTT. Protein: CASSCQGNTEAFF.

This clonotype has at least ten counts. The CDR3 region has the DNA TGTGCCAGTGAGGGGGGAAACACTGAAGCTTTCTTT. Encoded protein: CASEGGNTEAFF. V and J are TRBV10-3 and TRBJ1-1, with D maybe TRBD1 (6 bases). The CDR3 is 12 amino acids. The V end was cut by 10 bases, the J end by 2 bases, with 11 bases between. Germline V gene sequence: CDR1 ENHRY, CDR2 SYGVKD.

On this clonotype itself: Just one base apart from a much larger clone, this may be a read error. The chain has TRBV7-2 and TRBJ2-7; D is unclear. The germline CDR1 and CDR2 sequences are SGHTA and FQGNSA. CDR3 length: 13 amino acids. As DNA, the CDR3 is TGTGCCAGCAGCTTAGTGTTCGGCTACGGGCAGTACTTC. It translates to CASSLVFGYGQYF.

This clonotype was recorded many times. This sequence joins TRBV19 and TRBJ1-4; 7 bases are a match to TRBD1. The V gene's germline CDR1 is LNHDA and CDR2 SQIVND (reference sequence). V was pared by 3 bases and J by 14 bases, with 3 bases of the junction left unmatched. The CDR3 contains 11 residues. Here the CDR3 reads CASSINRGLFF. The CDR3 bases are TGTGCCAGTAGTATTAACAGGGGTCTGTTTTTT.

Ten or more counts support this clonotype. The chain joins TRBV11-2 to TRBJ2-3; TRBD2 agrees at 7 bases. CDR3 size: 18 residues. Germline CDR1 SGHAT, CDR2 FQNNGV. V trimming: 8 bases; J trimming: 1 base; junction bases outside the gene matches: 18. The CDR3 spells CASRLSWAGERGTDTQYF. The CDR3 DNA is TGTGCCAGCCGCCTATCATGGGCGGGAGAGAGGGGCACAGATACGCAGTATTTT.

On this clonotype itself: This sequence may be a read error, since a much larger clone differs from it by one base. The J gene is TRBJ1-5, the V gene TRBV2, with TRBD1 identical over 8 bases. This CDR3 comprises 12 residues. Germline V gives CDR1 SNHLY, CDR2 FYNNEI. The CDR3 DNA sequence: TGTGCCAGCGGTGACAGGGGTCAGCCCCAGCATTTT. Its protein product is CASGDRGQPQHF.

This clonotype has just one count. A single base separates this from a much larger clone, so it may be a read error. V usage is TRBV29-1 and J usage is TRBJ2-4, with unresolved D. Germline CDR1 reads SQVTM; CDR2 reads ANQGSEA. The CDR3 has 14 residues. The DNA for the CDR3 is TGCGGCGGTGTGGGGTACGAGGCCAAAAACATTCAGTACTTC. Its protein is CGGVGYEAKNIQYF.

This clonotype was observed at least ten times. This chain links TRBV27 with TRBJ2-1; 7 bases agree with TRBD1. This CDR3 has 15 residues. Germline-derived CDR1 and CDR2 are MNHEY and SMNVEV (reference sequence). After removal of 3 bases from V and 7 bases from J, the junction contained 9 bases not matched to a gene. This CDR3 reads CASSFYSGTANEQFF. In nucleotides, the CDR3 is TGTGCCAGCAGTTTCTATTCCGGGACAGCTAATGAGCAGTTCTTC.

Many counts were recorded for this clonotype. This chain joins TRBV7-9 and TRBJ2-2; no reliable D call. The V end was cut by 5 bases, the J end by 1 base, with 8 bases between. This CDR3 contains 14 residues. Per the germline V gene, CDR1 is SEHNR and CDR2 is FQNEAQ (reference sequence). CDR3 sequence (DNA): TGTGCCAGCAGCCCGAGCGTGAACACCGGGGAGCTGTTTTTT. Protein product: CASSPSVNTGELFF.

This sequence joins TRBV7-8 and TRBJ2-1, with 10 positions matching TRBD2. With 5 bases clipped from V and 7 bases from J, the junction kept 5 bases outside the gene matches. CDR1 and CDR2 (germline): SGHVS, FQNEAQ. The CDR3 totals 14 residues. The CDR3 nucleotides read TGTGCCAGCAGCCCTGGACTAGCGGCTAATGAGCAGTTCTTC. It yields the protein CASSPGLAANEQFF.

Note on this clonotype: The CDR3 does not end in the conserved phenylalanine or tryptophan, so this is likely a read error. The J gene is TRBJ2-3, the V gene TRBV28, with a possible D match to TRBD1 (6 bases). The germline V gene encodes CDR1 MDHEN and CDR2 SYDVKM. The CDR3 is 15 residues long. The V end lost 5 bases, the J end lost 2 bases, and 14 bases lay between the germline ends. CDR3 sequence: CASSMDSLNTDTQYL. The CDR3 DNA is TGTGCCAGCAGTATGGACAGCTTAAACACAGATACGCAGTATCTT.

As regards this clonotype: This may stem from a read error, because a much larger clone lies one nucleotide away. The chain employs TRBV12-5 and TRBJ2-7, with no clear D. This CDR3 region has 14 residues. Germline values: CDR1 LGHNT, CDR2 FRNRAP. This CDR3 reads CASGLDTTPYEPYF. CDR3 nucleotides: TGTGCTAGTGGTTTGGACACGACCCCCTACGAGCCGTACTTC.

Many counts were recorded for this clonotype. CDR3 amino acids: CATSDLAGGPNTQYF. DNA for the CDR3: TGTGCCACCAGTGATTTAGCGGGAGGGCCGAATACGCAGTATTTT. The J gene is TRBJ2-3, the V gene TRBV24-1; 10 bases line up with TRBD2. CDR1 KGHDR and CDR2 SFDVKD come from the germline V gene. The CDR3 has 15 amino acids. The J segment lost 7 bases and the V segment lost 1 base, leaving 4 bases of the junction unmatched.

In this sample, this clonotype turned up many times. The V call is TRBV19, the J call TRBJ2-7; TRBD1 might be the D (6 bases). Germline CDR1 is LNHDA and CDR2 is SQIVND (reference sequence). The CDR3 is 15 amino acids. V was shortened by 4 bases and J by 1 base, with 14 bases between the two germline ends. CDR3 bases: TGTGCCAGTAGTACCCGGGACAATCCTTCCTACGAGCAGTACTTC. Residues: CASSTRDNPSYEQYF. Combining the CDR3 with reference TRBV19 and TRBJ2-7 gives the whole variable domain DGGITQSPKYLFRKEGQNVTLSCEQNLNHDAMYWYRQDPGQGLRLIYYSQIVNDFQKGDIAEGYSVSREKKESFPLTVTSAQKNPTAFYLCASSTRDNPSYEQYFGPGTRLTVT.

This clonotype occurred many times. The J gene is TRBJ2-7, the V gene TRBV9, with 8 nucleotides matching TRBD2. The CDR3 is 15 residues long. Germline V lookup: CDR1 SGDLS, CDR2 YYNGEE. V shed 0 bases and J 4 bases; nucleotides not matched to a gene: 6. This chain's CDR3 is CASSVAGGPGYEQYF. The DNA for the CDR3 is TGTGCCAGCAGCGTAGCGGGAGGGCCGGGATACGAGCAGTACTTC.

This clonotype was detected ten times or more. The chain combines TRBV6-2 or TRBV6-3 with TRBJ2-1; 9 nucleotides line up with TRBD2. The CDR3 sequence is 16 residues long. Trimming took 4 bases from V and 1 from J; bases not matched to a gene: 5. Looked up from germline, CDR1 is MNHEY and CDR2 is SVGEGT. CDR3 nucleotides: TGTGCCAGCAGTTTCTCTCTAGCGGGGTCCTACAATGAGCAGTTCTTC. Translated, it gives CASSFSLAGSYNEQFF.